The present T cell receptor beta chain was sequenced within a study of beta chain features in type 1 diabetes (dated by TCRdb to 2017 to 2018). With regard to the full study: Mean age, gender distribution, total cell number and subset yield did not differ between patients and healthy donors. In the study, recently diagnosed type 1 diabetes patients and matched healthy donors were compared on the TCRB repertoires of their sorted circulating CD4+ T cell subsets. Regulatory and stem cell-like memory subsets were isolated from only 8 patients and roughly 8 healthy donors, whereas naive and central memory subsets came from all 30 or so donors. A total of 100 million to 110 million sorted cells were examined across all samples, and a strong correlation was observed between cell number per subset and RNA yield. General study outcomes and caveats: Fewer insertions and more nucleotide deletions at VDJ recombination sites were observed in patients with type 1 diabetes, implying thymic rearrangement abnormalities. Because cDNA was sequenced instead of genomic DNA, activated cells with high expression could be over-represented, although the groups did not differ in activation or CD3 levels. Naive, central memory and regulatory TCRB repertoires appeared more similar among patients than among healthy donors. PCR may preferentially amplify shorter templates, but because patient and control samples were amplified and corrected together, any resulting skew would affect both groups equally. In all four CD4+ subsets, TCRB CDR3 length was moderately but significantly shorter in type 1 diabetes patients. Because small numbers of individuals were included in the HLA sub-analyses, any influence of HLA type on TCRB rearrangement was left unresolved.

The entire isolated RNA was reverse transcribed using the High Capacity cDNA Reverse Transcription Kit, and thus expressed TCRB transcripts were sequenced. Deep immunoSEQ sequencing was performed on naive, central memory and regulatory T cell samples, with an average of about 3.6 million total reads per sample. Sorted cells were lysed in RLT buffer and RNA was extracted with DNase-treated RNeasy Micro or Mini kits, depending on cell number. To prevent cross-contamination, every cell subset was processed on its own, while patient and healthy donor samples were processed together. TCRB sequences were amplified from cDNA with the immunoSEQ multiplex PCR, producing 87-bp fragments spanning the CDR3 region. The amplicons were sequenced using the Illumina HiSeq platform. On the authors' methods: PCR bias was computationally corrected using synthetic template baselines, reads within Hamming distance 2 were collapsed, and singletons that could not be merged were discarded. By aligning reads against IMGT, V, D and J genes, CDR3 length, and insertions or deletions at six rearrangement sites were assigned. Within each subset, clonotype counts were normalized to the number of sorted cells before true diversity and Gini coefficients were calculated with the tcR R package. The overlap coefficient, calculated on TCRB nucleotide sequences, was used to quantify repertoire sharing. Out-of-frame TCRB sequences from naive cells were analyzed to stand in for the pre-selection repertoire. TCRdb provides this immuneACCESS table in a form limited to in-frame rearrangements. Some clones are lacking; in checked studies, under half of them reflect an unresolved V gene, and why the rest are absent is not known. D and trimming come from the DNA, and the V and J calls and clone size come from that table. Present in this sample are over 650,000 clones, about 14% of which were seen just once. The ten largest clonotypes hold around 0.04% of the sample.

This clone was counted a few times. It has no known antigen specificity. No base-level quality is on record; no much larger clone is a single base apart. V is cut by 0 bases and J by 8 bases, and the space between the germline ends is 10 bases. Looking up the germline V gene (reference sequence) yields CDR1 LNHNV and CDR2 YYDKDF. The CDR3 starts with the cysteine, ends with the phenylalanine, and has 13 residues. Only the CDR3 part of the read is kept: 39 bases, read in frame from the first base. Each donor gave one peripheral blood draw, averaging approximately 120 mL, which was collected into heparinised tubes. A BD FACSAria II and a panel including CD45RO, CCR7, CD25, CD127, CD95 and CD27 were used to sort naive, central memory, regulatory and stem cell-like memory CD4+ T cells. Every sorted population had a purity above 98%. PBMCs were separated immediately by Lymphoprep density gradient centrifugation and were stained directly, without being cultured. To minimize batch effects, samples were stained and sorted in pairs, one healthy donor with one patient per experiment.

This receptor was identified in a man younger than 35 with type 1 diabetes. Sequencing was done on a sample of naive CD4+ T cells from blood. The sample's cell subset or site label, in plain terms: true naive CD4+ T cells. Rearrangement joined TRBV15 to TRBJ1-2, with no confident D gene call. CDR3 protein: CATSRDFNGGYTF. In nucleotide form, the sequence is TGTGCCACCAGCAGAGACTTCAACGGGGGCTACACCTTC.